The rows below give T cell receptor beta chains drawn from one sample of a study of response to subunit inactivated influenza vaccine. TCRdb itself ran the RT-PCR reads through MiXCR, one entry per CDR3 protein. The sample yields some 850,000 distinct CDR3 sequences, about 18% seen once. The specimen comprised PBMCs from blood, sampled about 5 days after vaccination. Receptors were obtained from a man in his fifties who received an inactivated influenza vaccine. Each CDR3 is given with its conserved first and last residue. Each record gives: clone size, V gene, CDR3 protein. Clone size, where shown, is once, few, many, or a class for clones that have expanded.

size: .; V: TRBV5-1; CDR3: CASSKPGLQRYNEQFF
size: few; V: TRBV28; CDR3: CASSQLRRAQNTGELFF
size: few; V: TRBV30; CDR3: CAWSVQGGDASPLHF
size: .; V: TRBV29-1; CDR3: CSVDGIPSDTDTQYF
size: .; V: TRBV7-8; CDR3: CASSYGLGQKGDTQYF
size: many; V: TRBV12-3/TRBV12-4; CDR3: CASRRTSGTDTQYF
size: .; V: TRBV9; CDR3: CASSVTGDTDSPLHF
size: .; V: TRBV29-1; CDR3: CSVYEGGSYEQYF
size: few; V: TRBV12-3/TRBV12-4; CDR3: CASSVQPRETQYF
size: few; V: TRBV3-1; CDR3: CASSQGTGLTEAFF
size: few; V: TRBV5-1; CDR3: CASSLRSSGRPIISADTQYF
size: .; V: TRBV20-1; CDR3: CSAREGETQYF
size: .; V: TRBV24-1; CDR3: CATSDLGRTGHGELFF
size: .; V: TRBV4-2; CDR3: CASSQLGQYYGYTF
size: many; V: TRBV29-1; CDR3: CSEGGGDTGELFF
size: few; V: TRBV3-1; CDR3: CASSRRATGPLYF
size: .; V: TRBV20-1; CDR3: CSAPGQGGGYEQYF
size: few; V: TRBV7-2; CDR3: CASSYAWRGGLETQYF
size: .; V: TRBV12-3/TRBV12-4; CDR3: CASSFSGGAKNTEAFF
size: many; V: TRBV7-3; CDR3: CASSLSTAGGEQFF
size: .; V: TRBV7-2; CDR3: CASSLGGVGEKQYF
size: .; V: TRBV12-3/TRBV12-4; CDR3: CASRYSGSRGTGELFF
size: .; V: TRBV29-1; CDR3: CSSTTVSTDTQYF
size: few; V: TRBV11-2; CDR3: CASTEGFGFNTGELFF
size: .; V: TRBV10-3; CDR3: CAISPGTGPYEQYF
size: .; V: TRBV5-1; CDR3: CASATGDIYEQYF
size: .; V: TRBV20-1; CDR3: CSARVFDGQETQYF
size: few; V: TRBV27; CDR3: CASKFLGQGSYEQYF
size: few; V: TRBV28; CDR3: CASSSLSGAGTDTQYF
size: few; V: TRBV20-1; CDR3: CTGTGETEAFF
size: few; V: TRBV20-1; CDR3: CSASADRDRSQPQHF
size: few; V: TRBV6-1; CDR3: CASSEDRGIADTQYF
size: few; V: TRBV7-8; CDR3: CASSTRGSGIIGTQYF
size: few; V: TRBV3-1; CDR3: CASSQDIRTSGLSEQYF
size: .; V: TRBV5-5; CDR3: CASSLGAGTGHYEQYF
size: .; V: TRBV14; CDR3: CASSQDRESYEQYF
size: .; V: TRBV20-1; CDR3: CSVTTSGRAGNEQFF
size: many; V: TRBV20-1; CDR3: CSAREGLGSPDTQYF
size: few; V: TRBV12-3/TRBV12-4; CDR3: CASSLTVRGTGNTIYF
size: few; V: TRBV4-2; CDR3: CASSQDPGTAHYEQYF
size: few; V: TRBV5-1; CDR3: CASSPGELAYEQYF
size: .; V: TRBV28; CDR3: CASSPSRGYQETQYF
size: .; V: TRBV11-2; CDR3: CASSLDEGGRGNEQYF